The present T cell receptor beta chain was sequenced within a study of control samples from healthy donors and cancer patients. Here immunoSEQ multiplex PCR was the method, and the copy in TCRdb shows in-frame clones only, minus some. The sample holds some 150,000 clones; roughly nine tenths are singletons and the top ten take roughly 1.6%. CDR1 and CDR2 from the germline V gene are PRHDT and FYEKMQ (reference sequence). The CDR3 length is 11 residues. Trimming left V 6 bases short and J 9 bases short, with 9 bases between. The sample comprised blood. The TCR was taken from a woman younger than 45 in good health. The chain couples TRBV13 to TRBJ2-1; maybe TRBD1 (6 bases). CDR3 in DNA: TGTGCCAGCAGAAGCAGGGGTGAGCAGTTCTTC. It codes for CASRSRGEQFF.